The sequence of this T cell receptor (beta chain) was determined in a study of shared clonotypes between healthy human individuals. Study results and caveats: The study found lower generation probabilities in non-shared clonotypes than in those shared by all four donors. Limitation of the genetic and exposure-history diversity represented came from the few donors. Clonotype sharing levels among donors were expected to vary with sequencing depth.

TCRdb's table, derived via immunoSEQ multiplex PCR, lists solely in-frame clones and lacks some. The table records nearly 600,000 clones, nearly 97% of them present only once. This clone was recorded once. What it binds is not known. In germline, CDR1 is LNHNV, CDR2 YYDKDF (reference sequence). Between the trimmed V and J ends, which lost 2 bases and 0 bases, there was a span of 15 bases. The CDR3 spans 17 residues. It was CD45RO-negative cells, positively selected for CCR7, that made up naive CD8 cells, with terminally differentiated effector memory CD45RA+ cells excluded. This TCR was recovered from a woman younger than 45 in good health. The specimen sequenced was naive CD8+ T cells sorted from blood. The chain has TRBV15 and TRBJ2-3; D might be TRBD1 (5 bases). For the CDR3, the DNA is TGTGCCACCAGCAGACGATTCGACAGAGCTAGCACAGATACGCAGTATTTT. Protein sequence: CATSRRFDRASTDTQYF. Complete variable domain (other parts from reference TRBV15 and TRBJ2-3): DAMVIQNPRYQVTQFGKPVTLSCSQTLNHNVMYWYQQKSSQAPKLLFHYYDKDFNNEADTPDNFQSRRPNTSFCFLDIRSPGLGDTAMYLCATSRRFDRASTDTQYFGPGTRLTVL.